Given below is one TCR beta chain in context. The data were taken from a study of technical replicates of blood from a few donors. V lost 4 bases to trimming and J lost 6 bases; unmatched junction nucleotides: 11. The CDR3 covers 15 residues. Germline loops: CDR1 SGDLS, CDR2 YYNGEE. The protocol was immunoSEQ multiplex PCR, while the TCRdb copy is restricted to in-frame clones and leaves out a portion. This sample has about 49,000 clones, with about 94% found just once. The sequence derives from a human donor in good health. Some clones in this sample may be carry-over from other donors' samples. The source material was PBMCs. The V gene is TRBV9, the J gene TRBJ2-3; TRBD2 agrees at 7 bases. DNA for the CDR3: TGTGCCAGCAGCTCTAGCGGTAATCGAGGGGATACGCAGTATTTT. It translates to CASSSSGNRGDTQYF. Looking up the rest from reference TRBV9 and TRBJ2-3 gives the full variable domain: DSGVTQTPKHLITATGQRVTLRCSPRSGDLSVYWYQQSLDQGLQFLIQYYNGEERAKGNILERFSAQQFPDLHSELNLSSLELGDSALYFCASSSSGNRGDTQYFGPGTRLTVL.